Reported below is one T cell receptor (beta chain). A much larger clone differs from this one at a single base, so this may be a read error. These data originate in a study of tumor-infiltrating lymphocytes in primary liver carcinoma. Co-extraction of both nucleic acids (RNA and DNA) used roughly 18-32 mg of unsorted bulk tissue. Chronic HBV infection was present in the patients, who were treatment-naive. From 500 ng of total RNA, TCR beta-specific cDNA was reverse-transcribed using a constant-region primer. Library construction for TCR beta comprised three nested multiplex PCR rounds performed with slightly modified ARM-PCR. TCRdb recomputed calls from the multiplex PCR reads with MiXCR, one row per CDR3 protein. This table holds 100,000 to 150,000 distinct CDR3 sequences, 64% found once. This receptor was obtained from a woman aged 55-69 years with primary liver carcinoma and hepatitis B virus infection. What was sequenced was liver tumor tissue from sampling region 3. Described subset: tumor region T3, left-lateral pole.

This CDR3 reads CAISEAAGDQETQYF. The DNA for the CDR3 is TGTGCCATCAGTGAAGCAGCGGGAGACCAAGAGACCCAGTACTTC. This chain connects TRBV6-1 to TRBJ2-5; TRBD2 agrees at 8 bases. This CDR3 has 15 residues. Per germline, CDR1 MNHNS and CDR2 SASEGT.